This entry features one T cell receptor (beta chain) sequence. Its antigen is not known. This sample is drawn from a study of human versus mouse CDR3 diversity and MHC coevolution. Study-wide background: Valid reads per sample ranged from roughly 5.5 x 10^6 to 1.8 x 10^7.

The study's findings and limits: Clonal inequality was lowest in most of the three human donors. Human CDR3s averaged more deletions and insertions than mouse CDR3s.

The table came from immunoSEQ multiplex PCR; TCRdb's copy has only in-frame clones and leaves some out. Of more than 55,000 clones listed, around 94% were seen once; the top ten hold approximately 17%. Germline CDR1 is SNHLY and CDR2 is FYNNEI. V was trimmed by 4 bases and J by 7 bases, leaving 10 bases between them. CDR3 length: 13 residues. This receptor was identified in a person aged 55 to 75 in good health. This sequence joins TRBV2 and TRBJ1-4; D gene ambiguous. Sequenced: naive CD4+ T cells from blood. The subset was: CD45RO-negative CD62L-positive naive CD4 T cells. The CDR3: CASSAQRGEKLFF. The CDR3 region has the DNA TGTGCCAGCAGTGCACAACGGGGTGAAAAACTGTTTTTT.